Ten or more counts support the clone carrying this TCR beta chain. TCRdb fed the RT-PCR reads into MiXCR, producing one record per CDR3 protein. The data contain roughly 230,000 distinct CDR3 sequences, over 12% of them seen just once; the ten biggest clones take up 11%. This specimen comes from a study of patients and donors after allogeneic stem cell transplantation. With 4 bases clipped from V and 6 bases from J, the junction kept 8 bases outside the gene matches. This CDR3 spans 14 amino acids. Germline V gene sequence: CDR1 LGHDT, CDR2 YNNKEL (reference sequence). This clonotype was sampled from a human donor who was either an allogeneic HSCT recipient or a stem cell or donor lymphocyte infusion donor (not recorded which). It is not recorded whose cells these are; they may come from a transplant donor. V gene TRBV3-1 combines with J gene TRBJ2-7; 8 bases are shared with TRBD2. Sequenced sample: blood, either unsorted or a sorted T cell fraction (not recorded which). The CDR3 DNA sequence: TGTGCCAGCAGCCGCTTAGCGGGACAAATCGAGCAGTACTTC. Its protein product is CASSRLAGQIEQYF.